A single sample gave rise to the 29 T cell receptor beta chains below, sequenced in a study of T cell responses to AZD1222 COVID-19 vaccine. The protocol was immunoSEQ multiplex PCR, while the TCRdb copy is restricted to in-frame clones and leaves out a portion. The table has 200,000 to 300,000 clones, approximately 93% seen once; the top ten hold less than 0.6%. Sample: peripheral blood, taken on day 0 of AZD1222 vaccination. All receptors come from an adult in good health.

V gene TRBV25-1 combines with J gene TRBJ2-5, with 15 bases lining up with TRBD2. Germline CDR1 reads MGHDK; CDR2 reads SYGVNS. Germline trimming cut 1 base from V and 3 bases from J; bases unmatched to any gene: 3. CDR3 length: 17 amino acids. This CDR3 reads CASSEWRTSGGEETQYF. For the CDR3, the DNA is TGTGCCAGCAGTGAATGGCGGACTAGCGGGGGGGAAGAGACCCAGTACTTC.

The chain carries TRBV2 and TRBJ2-2; 7 nucleotides align to TRBD1. The CDR3 runs 14 residues. With V trimmed by 2 bases and J by 6 bases, 3 bases remained unmatched. Per germline, CDR1 SNHLY and CDR2 FYNNEI. CDR3 sequence: CASSELTGAGELFF. CDR3 sequence (DNA): TGTGCCAGCAGTGAATTAACAGGGGCCGGGGAGCTGTTTTTT.

The chain couples TRBV6-5 to TRBJ1-1; no reliable D call. Trimming cost V 7 bases and J 5 bases, with 17 bases left between them. Per germline, CDR1 MNHEY and CDR2 SVGAGI. There are 14 residues in the CDR3. The CDR3 protein is CASIGPGTGTEAFF. CDR3 in DNA: TGTGCCAGCATAGGGCCGGGCACGGGTACTGAAGCTTTCTTT.

This clone was seen a single time. The CDR3 nucleotides read TGTGCCATCGGCTCGGGTGAGCGGTCCTTAGGGGAGCAGTACTTC. Protein product: CAIGSGERSLGEQYF. The rearrangement joins TRBV10-3 to TRBJ2-7; D perhaps matches TRBD2 (5 bases). Trimming left V 8 bases short and J 7 bases short, with 24 bases between. The germline gives CDR1 ENHRY, CDR2 SYGVKD. This CDR3 contains 15 residues.

The chain employs TRBV27 and TRBJ2-1; the D is unclear. This CDR3 contains 13 residues. Germline V gene sequence: CDR1 MNHEY, CDR2 SMNVEV (reference sequence). V was cut by 4 bases and J by 9 bases, with 13 bases left in between. CDR3 protein: CASSSPVSLEQFF. CDR3 nucleotide sequence: TGTGCCAGCAGTTCCCCAGTCAGCCTTGAGCAGTTCTTC.

The chain employs TRBV5-1 and TRBJ2-1; tentative D call: TRBD2 (5 bases). This CDR3 is built from 14 residues. The germline V gene encodes CDR1 SGHRS and CDR2 YFSETQ. V lost 4 bases, J lost 7 bases, and 15 bases lay in between. CDR3 in amino acids: CASSMDHAGNEQFF. The CDR3 DNA reads TGCGCCAGCAGCATGGATCACGCGGGTAATGAGCAGTTCTTC.

The chain is built from TRBV28 and TRBJ2-5, with a tentative D call TRBD1 (5 bases). Trimming cost V 5 bases and J 5 bases, with 12 bases left between them. The CDR3 spans 13 residues. Germline CDR1 reads MDHEN; CDR2 reads SYDVKM. This CDR3 reads CASSPRPGETQYF. CDR3 bases: TGTGCCAGCAGTCCTCGCCCAGGGGAGACCCAGTACTTC.

The J gene is TRBJ2-7, the V gene TRBV14; tentatively, D is TRBD1 or TRBD2 (5 bases each). Germline values: CDR1 SGHDN, CDR2 FVKESK. The CDR3 length is 20 residues. V lost 5 bases, J lost 3 bases, and 32 bases lay in between. CDR3 in DNA: TGTGCCAGCAGCGTCCTAAGAGGCCCCGGATGGGACCCTCAAATCTACGAGCAGTACTTC. It yields the protein CASSVLRGPGWDPQIYEQYF.

The chain has TRBV29-1 and TRBJ1-6; no reliable D call. V was cut by 4 bases and J by 8 bases, with 12 bases left in between. Germline V lookup: CDR1 SQVTM, CDR2 ANQGSEA. The CDR3 loop spans 13 amino acids. CDR3 loop: CSVGNGPDSPLHF. In DNA form, the CDR3 reads TGCAGCGTTGGTAATGGGCCTGATTCACCCCTCCACTTT.

With respect to this clone: Distinct nucleotide sequences in the sample also encode this CDR3. In DNA, the CDR3 is TGTGCCAGCAGCCAAGGAGGCACCGGGGAGCTGTTTTTT. Amino acid sequence: CASSQGGTGELFF. The chain is built from TRBV3-1 (or the pseudogene TRBV3-2) and TRBJ2-2; D gene ambiguous. The CDR3 totals 13 residues. Trimming pared 1 base from V and 4 bases from J, leaving 4 bases between. Germline loops: CDR1 LGHDT, CDR2 YNNKEL (reference sequence).

The chain links TRBV6-1 to TRBJ1-1; D is unresolved. Trimming left V 5 bases short and J 0 bases short, with 13 bases between. The germline V gene encodes CDR1 MNHNS and CDR2 SASEGT. The CDR3 consists of 15 residues. The chain's CDR3 is CASSSRTYVNTEAFF. CDR3 sequence (DNA): TGTGCCAGCAGTTCCCGGACGTATGTGAACACTGAAGCTTTCTTT.

The chain employs TRBV9 and TRBJ2-2; TRBD2 agrees at 8 bases. The CDR3 spans 17 residues. V was pared by 1 base and J by 4 bases, with 9 bases of the junction left unmatched. Germline V lookup: CDR1 SGDLS, CDR2 YYNGEE. The CDR3 nucleotides are TGTGCCAGCAGCGTATATATAAGCGGGAGCCCCACCGGGGAGCTGTTTTTT. It specifies CASSVYISGSPTGELFF.

V usage is TRBV18 and J usage is TRBJ2-3; 8 bases map to TRBD2. Trimming at V came to 6 bases and at J to 1 base, leaving 6 bases not matched to a gene. Germline CDR1 and CDR2: KGHSH and LQKENI. The CDR3 sequence is 15 residues long. CDR3 protein: CASSPGLEGTDTQYF. The CDR3 coding sequence is TGTGCCAGCTCCCCGGGACTAGAAGGCACAGATACGCAGTATTTT. Filled out from reference TRBV18 and TRBJ2-3, the complete variable domain reads NAGVMQNPRHLVRRRGQEARLRCSPMKGHSHVYWYRQLPEEGLKFMVYLQKENIIDESGMPKERFSAEFPKEGPSILRIQQVVRGDSAAYFCASSPGLEGTDTQYFGPGTRLTVL.

The chain employs TRBV7-8 and TRBJ2-7, with D possibly TRBD2 on 5 matching bases. The CDR3 extends over 14 amino acids. Germline-derived CDR1 and CDR2 are SGHVS and FQNEAQ. With 2 bases removed from V and 5 bases from J, the gap between germline ends came to 13 bases. The CDR3 DNA sequence: TGTGCCAGCAGCTTACGCCTAGAGGGTCACGAGCAGTACTTC. This codes for CASSLRLEGHEQYF.

The chain joins TRBV5-4 to TRBJ2-3; 7 nucleotides line up with TRBD2. J gave up 5 bases and V 9 bases, and 12 bases lay outside the gene matches. The CDR3 loop spans 14 amino acids. Germline assignment: CDR1 SGHNT and CDR2 YYREEE (reference sequence). CDR3 sequence reads: CATSSAGVGDTQYF. The CDR3 nucleotides read TGTGCCACCTCGTCCGCGGGAGTTGGAGATACGCAGTATTTT. Full variable domain (remainder filled in from reference TRBV5-4 and TRBJ2-3): ETGVTQSPTHLIKTRGQQVTLRCSSQSGHNTVSWYQQALGQGPQFIFQYYREEENGRGNFPPRFSGLQFPNYSSELNVNALELDDSALYLCATSSAGVGDTQYFGPGTRLTVL.

This clone came up once. The chain links TRBV9 to TRBJ1-1; tentatively, D is TRBD1 (6 bases). The CDR3 is 13 amino acids. Deletions cut 4 bases from V and 0 bases from J, with 7 bases between. Per germline, CDR1 SGDLS and CDR2 YYNGEE. CDR3: CASSYRVNTEAFF. As DNA, the CDR3 is TGTGCCAGCAGCTACAGGGTGAACACTGAAGCTTTCTTT. The variable domain in full, completed from reference TRBV9 and TRBJ1-1, reads DSGVTQTPKHLITATGQRVTLRCSPRSGDLSVYWYQQSLDQGLQFLIQYYNGEERAKGNILERFSAQQFPDLHSELNLSSLELGDSALYFCASSYRVNTEAFFGQGTRLTVV.

The J gene is TRBJ2-2, the V gene TRBV2; TRBD1 agrees at 7 bases. This CDR3 spans 14 amino acids. CDR1 is SNHLY and CDR2 is FYNNEI in the germline V gene. J lost 7 bases, V lost 7 bases, and 9 bases had no gene match. The CDR3 region is CASTLDRAGGELFF. In DNA form, the CDR3 reads TGTGCCAGCACTCTAGACAGGGCTGGCGGGGAGCTGTTTTTT.

A remark on this clone: This CDR3 is also generated by other DNA sequences in the sample. The rearrangement links TRBV9 to TRBJ1-1; possible D gene TRBD1, 5 bases. The germline gives CDR1 SGDLS, CDR2 YYNGEE. The CDR3 loop spans 15 amino acids. The germline V and J ends were trimmed by 0 bases and 3 bases, with 12 bases remaining between them. For the CDR3, the DNA is TGTGCCAGCAGCGTAGACGAAGGGGCCTACACTGAAGCTTTCTTT. Its protein is CASSVDEGAYTEAFF. The complete variable domain, with remaining parts taken from reference TRBV9 and TRBJ1-1, reads DSGVTQTPKHLITATGQRVTLRCSPRSGDLSVYWYQQSLDQGLQFLIQYYNGEERAKGNILERFSAQQFPDLHSELNLSSLELGDSALYFCASSVDEGAYTEAFFGQGTRLTVV.

V is TRBV4-1 and J is TRBJ2-7; 11 bases agree with TRBD1. Germline lookup yields CDR1 MGHRA and CDR2 YSYEKL. The junction had 7 bases not matched to a gene; V was cut back by 6 bases and J by 3 bases. CDR3 length: 15 residues. The DNA for the CDR3 is TGCGCCAGCAGTCTAACCGGGACAGGGGGCTACGAGCAGTACTTC. It translates to CASSLTGTGGYEQYF.

The rearrangement links TRBV15 to TRBJ2-2; D gene ambiguous. Trimming left V 0 bases short and J 0 bases short, with 11 bases between. Germline V gene sequence: CDR1 LNHNV, CDR2 YYDKDF (reference sequence). This CDR3 is built from 17 residues. Written as DNA, the CDR3 is TGTGCCACCAGCAGAGATCTGGGCAGATCGAACACCGGGGAGCTGTTTTTT. Protein sequence: CATSRDLGRSNTGELFF.

The rearrangement uses TRBV7-9 and TRBJ1-1; tentative D call: TRBD1 (5 bases). CDR1 is SEHNR, CDR2 FQNEAQ, per germline (reference sequence). Deletions cut 5 bases from V and 1 base from J, with 11 bases between. This CDR3 has 14 residues. The CDR3 sequence: CASSGGGGNTEAFF. In DNA form, the CDR3 reads TGTGCCAGCAGCGGCGGGGGAGGGAACACTGAAGCTTTCTTT.

V is TRBV5-1 and J is TRBJ1-3; no reliable D call. Trimming left V 2 bases short and J 0 bases short, with 12 bases between. Germline V gene sequence: CDR1 SGHRS, CDR2 YFSETQ. This CDR3 is built from 16 residues. The CDR3 DNA sequence: TGCGCCAGCAGCTTAAAGACACCGAGCTCTGGAAACACCATATATTTT. Its translation: CASSLKTPSSGNTIYF.

The J gene is TRBJ1-4, the V gene TRBV19; weak D call: TRBD1 (5 bases). Trimming left V 7 bases short and J 0 bases short, with 15 bases between. This CDR3 comprises 16 residues. The germline V gene has CDR1 LNHDA and CDR2 SQIVND (reference sequence). The CDR3 coding sequence is TGTGCCAGTATGGTCCCGGGACTATCAACTAATGAAAAACTGTTTTTT. Protein sequence: CASMVPGLSTNEKLFF.

The V call is TRBV7-2, the J call TRBJ2-5; a possible D gene is TRBD2 (5 bases). CDR1 and CDR2 (germline): SGHTA, FQGNSA. The CDR3 consists of 13 residues. Trimming left V 7 bases short and J 4 bases short, with 13 bases between. CDR3 bases: TGTGCCAGCACTCTCGGGGTAGGAGAGACCCAGTACTTC. Translating gives CASTLGVGETQYF.

V and J are TRBV27 and TRBJ2-7; possibly TRBD1 for D (5 bases). The CDR3 spans 13 residues. Germline V CDR1 and CDR2: MNHEY, SMNVEV (reference sequence). V was cut by 5 bases and J by 6 bases, with 14 bases left in between. As DNA, the CDR3 is TGTGCCAGCAGTCCCGAACCCAGGGCCGAGCAGTACTTC. Residues: CASSPEPRAEQYF.

The chain carries TRBV4-1 and TRBJ2-1; 11 nucleotides agree with TRBD2. Germline lookup yields CDR1 MGHRA and CDR2 YSYEKL. Unmatched junction bases numbered 10, after V lost 0 bases and J lost 6 bases. The CDR3 has 18 residues. In nucleotides, the CDR3 is TGCGCCAGCAGCCAAGAAGGGGTCAGGACTAGCGGGCCCAATGAGCAGTTCTTC. Protein: CASSQEGVRTSGPNEQFF.

This clone has a single count. CDR3 region: CASSPTTGSNYGYTF. As DNA, the CDR3 is TGTGCCAGCAGCCCGACGACAGGGTCTAACTATGGCTACACCTTC. V usage is TRBV3-1 (or the pseudogene TRBV3-2) and J usage is TRBJ1-2, with 7 bases lining up with TRBD1. In germline, CDR1 is LGHDT, CDR2 YNNKEL (reference sequence). CDR3 size: 15 residues. With V trimmed by 4 bases and J by 0 bases, 5 bases remained unmatched.

J is TRBJ1-1 and V is TRBV18; 7 bases are shared with TRBD1. Trimming cost V 5 bases and J 5 bases; bases outside gene matches: 5. Germline CDR1 and CDR2: KGHSH and LQKENI. The CDR3 contains 13 residues. Here the CDR3 DNA reads TGTGCCAGCTCAACAGGGGTAGGAACTGAAGCTTTCTTT. It translates to CASSTGVGTEAFF.

The gene calls are TRBV9 and TRBJ2-1; 14 bases line up with TRBD2. V trimming: 3 bases; J trimming: 9 bases; junction bases outside the gene matches: 5. The CDR3 is 15 amino acids. Germline V gives CDR1 SGDLS, CDR2 YYNGEE. The CDR3: CASSGRTSGRREQFF. The DNA of the CDR3 is TGTGCCAGCAGCGGAAGGACTAGCGGGAGGCGTGAGCAGTTCTTC.